A selection of T cell receptor beta chains follows, all from one sample in a study of T cell repertoires in cytomegalovirus infection. For these TCRs, the target antigens are not known. One entry per CDR3 protein, called by TCRdb with MiXCR from the reads. The table records 900,000 to 950,000 distinct CDR3 sequences, under 40% of them present only once. Here the sequenced sample was cultured CD8+ T cells from PBMCs, taken from culture after CMV antigen stimulation. The receptors come from a human donor in good health (CMV status not recorded). Some clones in this sample may be carry-over from other donors' samples. Both conserved end residues are part of each CDR3. A D gene is named only where the DNA matches it firmly. Size values are once, few and many counts, or a class for expanded clones, and some rows have none.

j_gene	abundance	d_gene	v_gene	CDR3nt	CDR3aa
TRBJ1-6	NA	TRBD1	TRBV6-8	TGTGCCAGCAGTTACTCGCAGGGGGGTTCACCCCTCCACTTT	CASSYSQGGSPLHF
TRBJ2-1	many	NA	TRBV7-6	TGTGCCAGCAGCTTAGCAAAGGGTGAAGCATACTTCAATGAGCAGTTCTTC	CASSLAKGEAYFNEQFF
TRBJ1-6	few	TRBD1	TRBV5-1	TGCGCCAGCAGCTCCGACCCGATGACAGGGACGTTCGAATCACCCCTCCACTTT	CASSSDPMTGTFESPLHF
TRBJ2-1	NA	NA	TRBV6-5	TGTGCCAGCAGCACCAGGGTACATGAGCAGTTCTTC	CASSTRVHEQFF
TRBJ2-7	NA	NA	TRBV12-3/TRBV12-4	TGTGCCAGCACCCCATCGGGGGGCCGGAGCTCCTACGAGCAGTACTTC	CASTPSGGRSSYEQYF
TRBJ2-7	NA	NA	TRBV6-1	TGTGCCAGCAGCCCGGGACCCTTTCAGCAGTACTTC	CASSPGPFQQYF
TRBJ1-2	many	NA	TRBV12-5	TGTGCTAGTGGTTTGCACAGGGCAAATGGCTACACCTTC	CASGLHRANGYTF
TRBJ2-1	many	TRBD2	TRBV7-2	TGTGCCAGCAGCTTTACTAGCGGGGATTACAATGAGCAGTTCTTC	CASSFTSGDYNEQFF
TRBJ2-5	NA	NA	TRBV7-2	TGTGCCGGTCAGGACTGGTTTCAAGAGACCCAGTACTTC	CAGQDWFQETQYF
TRBJ1-6	many	NA	TRBV7-8	TGTGCCAGCAGCTTAGCCGGAGGGGACGGAGACTATAATTCACCCCTCCACTTT	CASSLAGGDGDYNSPLHF
TRBJ2-7	NA	NA	TRBV6-6	TGTGCCAGCAGTCCTGGGGGGTTCTACGAGCAGTACTTC	CASSPGGFYEQYF
TRBJ1-5	NA	NA	TRBV27	TGTGCCAGCAGTGTTTACTGGGACCATCAGCCCCAGCATTTT	CASSVYWDHQPQHF
TRBJ2-7	NA	NA	TRBV4-1	TGCGCCAGCAGCCTAAATAGGGAGTGGTCCTACGAGCAGTACTTC	CASSLNREWSYEQYF
TRBJ2-1	NA	TRBD2	TRBV9	TGTGCCAGCAGTCCCAGCGGGGCGACCGTCAATGAGCAGTTCTTC	CASSPSGATVNEQFF
TRBJ2-3	NA	NA	TRBV19	TGTGTCAGTAGTATATTCGACCAGAGTCCTAAGTATTTT	CVSSIFDQSPKYF
TRBJ1-2	NA	NA	TRBV6-1	TGTGCCAGCAGTGAAGGCCAAATCCAGCGGAGCTATGGCTACACCTTC	CASSEGQIQRSYGYTF
TRBJ2-2	many	NA	TRBV7-6	TGTGCCAGCAGCCCCCCCCCTGGGGCGAACACCGGGGAGCTGTTTTTT	CASSPPPGANTGELFF
TRBJ2-3	NA	TRBD2	TRBV2	TGTGCCAGCAGTGAAGAAGAGCGGGGGCCAACAGATACGCAGTATTTT	CASSEEERGPTDTQYF
TRBJ2-5	once	NA	TRBV6-2/TRBV6-3	TGTGCCAGCAGTTACTCGAGGCAAGAGACCCAGTACTTC	CASSYSRQETQYF
TRBJ2-7	NA	TRBD1	TRBV15	TGTGCCACCAGCCCGGACAGGGCCATCAACGAGCAGTACTTC	CATSPDRAINEQYF